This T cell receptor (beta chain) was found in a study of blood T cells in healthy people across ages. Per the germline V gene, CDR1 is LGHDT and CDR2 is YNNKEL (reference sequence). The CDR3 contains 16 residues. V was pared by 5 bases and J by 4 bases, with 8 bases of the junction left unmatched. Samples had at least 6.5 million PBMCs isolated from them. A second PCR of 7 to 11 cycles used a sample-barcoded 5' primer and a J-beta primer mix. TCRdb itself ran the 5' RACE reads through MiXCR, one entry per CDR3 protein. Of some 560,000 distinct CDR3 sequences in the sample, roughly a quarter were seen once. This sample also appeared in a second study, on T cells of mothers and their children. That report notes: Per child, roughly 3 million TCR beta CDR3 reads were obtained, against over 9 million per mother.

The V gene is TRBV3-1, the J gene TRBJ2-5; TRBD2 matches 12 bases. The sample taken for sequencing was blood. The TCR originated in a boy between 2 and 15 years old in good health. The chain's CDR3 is CASSSRTSGIVETQYF. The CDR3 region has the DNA TGTGCCAGCAGCTCTCGGACTAGCGGGATAGTAGAGACCCAGTACTTC.